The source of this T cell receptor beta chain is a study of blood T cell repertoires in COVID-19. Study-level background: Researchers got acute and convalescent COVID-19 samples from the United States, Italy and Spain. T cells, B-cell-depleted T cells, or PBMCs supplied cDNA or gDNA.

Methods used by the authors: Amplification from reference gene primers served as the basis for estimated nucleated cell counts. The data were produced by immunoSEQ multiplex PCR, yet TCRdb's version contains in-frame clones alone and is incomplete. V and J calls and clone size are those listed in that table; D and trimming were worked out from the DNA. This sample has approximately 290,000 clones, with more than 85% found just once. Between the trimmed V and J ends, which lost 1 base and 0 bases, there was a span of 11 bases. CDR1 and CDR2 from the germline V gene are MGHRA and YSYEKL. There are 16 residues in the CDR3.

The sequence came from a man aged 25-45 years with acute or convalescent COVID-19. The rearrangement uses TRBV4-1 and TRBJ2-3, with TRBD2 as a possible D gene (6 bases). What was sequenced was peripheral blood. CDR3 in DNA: TGCGCCAGCAGCCAAGTTCCGGGAGTGAGCACAGATACGCAGTATTTT. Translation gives CASSQVPGVSTDTQYF.